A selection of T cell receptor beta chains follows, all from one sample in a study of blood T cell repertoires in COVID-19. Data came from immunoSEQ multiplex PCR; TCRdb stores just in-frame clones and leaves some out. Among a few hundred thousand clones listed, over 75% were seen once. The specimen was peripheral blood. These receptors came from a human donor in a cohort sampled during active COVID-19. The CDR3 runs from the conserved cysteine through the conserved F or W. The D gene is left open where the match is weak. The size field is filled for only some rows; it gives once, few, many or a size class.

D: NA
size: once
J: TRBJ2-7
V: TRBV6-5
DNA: TGTGCCAGCAGCCTCCGGACATTCTACGAGCAGTACTTC
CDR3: CASSLRTFYEQYF

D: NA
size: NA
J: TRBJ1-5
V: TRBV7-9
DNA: TGTGCCAGCAGCTTAGAGGGGTCCCAGGCGCCCCAGCATTTT
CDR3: CASSLEGSQAPQHF

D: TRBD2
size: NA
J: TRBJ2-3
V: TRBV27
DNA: TGTGCCAGCAGTAGGACCGGGACTAGCGGGAGAACAGATACGCAGTATTTT
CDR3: CASSRTGTSGRTDTQYF

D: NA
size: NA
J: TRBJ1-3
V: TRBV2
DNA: TGTGCCAGCAGCGGCGGGACACCGGGAGGCACCATATATTTT
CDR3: CASSGGTPGGTIYF

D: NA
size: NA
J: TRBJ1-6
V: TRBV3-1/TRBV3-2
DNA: TGTGCCAGCAGCCAAGAACTATTCTATAATTCACCCCTCCACTTT
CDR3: CASSQELFYNSPLHF

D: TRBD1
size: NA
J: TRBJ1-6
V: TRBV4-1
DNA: TGCGCCAGCAGTTATGCCCCGGGACAGGGGCCTAGCTCCTATAATTCACCCCTCCACTTT
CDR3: CASSYAPGQGPSSYNSPLHF

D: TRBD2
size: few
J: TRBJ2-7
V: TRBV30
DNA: TGTGCCTGGGAGGGACTAGCGGGAGGGCCCGAGCAGTACTTC
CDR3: CAWEGLAGGPEQYF

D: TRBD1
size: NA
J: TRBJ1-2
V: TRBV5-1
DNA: TGCGCCAGCAGCCAGGACAGGGGTGGCTACACCTTC
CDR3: CASSQDRGGYTF

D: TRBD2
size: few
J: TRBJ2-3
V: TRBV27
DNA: TGTGCCAGCAGTTTACGGGAGGGTATCACAGATACGCAGTATTTT
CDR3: CASSLREGITDTQYF

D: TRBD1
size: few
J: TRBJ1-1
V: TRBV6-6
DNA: TGTGCCAGCAGTACACATAACAGGGGAAGTACTGAAGCTTTCTTT
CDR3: CASSTHNRGSTEAFF

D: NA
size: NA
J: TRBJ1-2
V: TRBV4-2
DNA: TGTGCCAGCAGCCCCTTTACAGGGAAGGACGGCTACACCTTC
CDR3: CASSPFTGKDGYTF

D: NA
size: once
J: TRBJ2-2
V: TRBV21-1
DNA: TGTGCCCTACTCAGCAAAACAGGTTCGGAGTTGACCGGGGAGCTGTTTTTT
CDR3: CALLSKTGSELTGELFF

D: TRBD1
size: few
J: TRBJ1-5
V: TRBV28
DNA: TGTGCCAGCAGTTTCGGGACAGGCAATCAGCCCCAGCATTTT
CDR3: CASSFGTGNQPQHF

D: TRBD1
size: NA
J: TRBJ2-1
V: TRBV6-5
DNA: TGTGCCAGCAGTTTTACCGGGACAGCAGTAGCCCTAGAGTTCTTC
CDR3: CASSFTGTAVALEFF

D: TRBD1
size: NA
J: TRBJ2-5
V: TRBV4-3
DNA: TGCGCCAGCAGCCAGACAGGGCCCCAAGAGACCCAGTACTTC
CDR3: CASSQTGPQETQYF

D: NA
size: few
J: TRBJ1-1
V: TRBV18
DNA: TGTGCCAGCTCACGCGAAAGAGTCACTGAAGCTTTCTTT
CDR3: CASSRERVTEAFF

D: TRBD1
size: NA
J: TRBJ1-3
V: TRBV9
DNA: TGTGCCAGCAGCGAGACAGGGGGTGGAAACACCATATATTTT
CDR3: CASSETGGGNTIYF

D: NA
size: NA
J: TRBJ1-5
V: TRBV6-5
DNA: TGTGCCAGCAGTCCCTTTTCTGACGGGAATCAGCCCCAGCATTTT
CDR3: CASSPFSDGNQPQHF

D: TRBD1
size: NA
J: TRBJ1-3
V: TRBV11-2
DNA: TGTGCCAGCAGTTATTGGACAGGCAGCTCTGGAAACACCATATATTTT
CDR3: CASSYWTGSSGNTIYF

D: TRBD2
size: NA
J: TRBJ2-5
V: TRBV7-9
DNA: TGTGCCAGCAGCTCGAACGCGGGAGGGGGGCAAGAGACCCAGTACTTC
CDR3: CASSSNAGGGQETQYF

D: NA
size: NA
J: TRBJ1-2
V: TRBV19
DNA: TGTGCCAGTCTTCTCTACACTGGCGGTAACTATGGCTACACCTTC
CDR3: CASLLYTGGNYGYTF

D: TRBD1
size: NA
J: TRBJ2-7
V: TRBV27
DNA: TGTGCCAGCAGTCCGGGACAGTCCCCTTACGAGCAGTACTTC
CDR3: CASSPGQSPYEQYF

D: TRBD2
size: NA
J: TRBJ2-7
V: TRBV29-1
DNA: TGCAGCCACCCCCCCGGGCTAGCGGGGCTTTACGAGCAGTACTTC
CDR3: CSHPPGLAGLYEQYF

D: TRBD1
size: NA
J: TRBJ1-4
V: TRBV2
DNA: TGTGCCAGCAGGGGACAGGGTCGGGGCGGGGAAAAACTGTTTTTT
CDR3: CASRGQGRGGEKLFF

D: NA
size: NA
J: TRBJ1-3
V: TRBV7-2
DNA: TGTGCCAGCAGCTTACAAGCAACTTCTGGAAACACCATATATTTT
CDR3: CASSLQATSGNTIYF

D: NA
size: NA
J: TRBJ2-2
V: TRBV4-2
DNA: TGTGCCAGCAGCCCGGCGGCCGCTAACACCGGGGAGCTGTTTTTT
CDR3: CASSPAAANTGELFF

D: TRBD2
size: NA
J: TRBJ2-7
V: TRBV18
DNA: TGTGCCAGCTCACCACCGGGGTCAGCGGGAGGGCTCTACGAGCAGTACTTC
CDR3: CASSPPGSAGGLYEQYF

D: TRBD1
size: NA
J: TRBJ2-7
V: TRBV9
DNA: TGTGCCAGCAGCAACCGGGACAGGGGCTACGAGCAGTACTTC
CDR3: CASSNRDRGYEQYF

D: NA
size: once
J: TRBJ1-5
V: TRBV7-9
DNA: TGTGCCAGCAGCTCATCGGGTAGCAATCAGCCCCAGCATTTT
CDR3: CASSSSGSNQPQHF

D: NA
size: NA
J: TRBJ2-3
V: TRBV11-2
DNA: TGTGCCAGCAGCTTAGATAGGAGGACTCCCATTACAGATACGCAGTATTTT
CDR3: CASSLDRRTPITDTQYF

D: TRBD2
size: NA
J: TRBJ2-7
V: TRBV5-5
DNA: TGTGCCAGCAGAGGTGGACTAGGGTTCTACGAGCAGTACTTC
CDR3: CASRGGLGFYEQYF

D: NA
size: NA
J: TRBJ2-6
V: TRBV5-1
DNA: TGCGCCAGCTGGGGGCCAGGGGTCCCTGGGGCCAACGTCCTGACTTTC
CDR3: CASWGPGVPGANVLTF

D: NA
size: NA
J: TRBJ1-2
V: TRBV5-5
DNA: TGTGCCAGCAGCTTGGTGGAGTACATCTATGGCTACACCTTC
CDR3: CASSLVEYIYGYTF